One sample yielded the 24 T cell receptor beta chains listed below, sequenced in a study of blood T cells in healthy people across ages. For the second PCR, which ran for roughly 6 to 12 cycles, a sample-barcoded 5' primer and a J-beta primer mix were used. TCRdb reprocessed the 5' RACE reads with MiXCR, giving one entry per CDR3 protein. This sample has around 940,000 distinct CDR3 sequences, with 45% to 60% found just once. Sequenced material: blood. The receptors were sampled from a woman aged 55-69 years in good health.

This clonotype came up a few times. J is TRBJ2-7 and V is TRBV4-3, with 7 positions matching TRBD2. Germline assignment: CDR1 LGHNA and CDR2 YSLEER. V trimming: 0 bases; J trimming: 0 bases; junction bases outside the gene matches: 5. The CDR3 loop spans 16 amino acids. The CDR3 DNA sequence: TGCGCCAGCAGCCAAGATCCGAGGGAGGGCTCCTACGAGCAGTACTTC. Its protein product is CASSQDPREGSYEQYF.

This clonotype has a count of ten or more. The gene calls are TRBV6-6 and TRBJ1-2, with D maybe TRBD1 (5 bases). The germline V gene has CDR1 MNHNY and CDR2 SVGAGI (reference sequence). V dropped 9 bases and J dropped 1 base, with 12 bases sitting between them. This CDR3 is built from 13 residues. The CDR3 here is CASRAGINYGYTF. Here the CDR3 DNA reads TGTGCCAGTCGAGCAGGGATTAACTATGGCTACACCTTC.

This clonotype was counted once. The J gene is TRBJ2-3, the V gene TRBV6-1, with TRBD2 matching 7 bases. There are 17 residues in the CDR3. V shed 1 base, J shed 4 bases, and the junction held 11 bases outside the gene matches. Germline loops: CDR1 MNHNS, CDR2 SASEGT. The CDR3 DNA follows: TGTGCCAGCAGTGAAGTGGCTAGCGGCCTCGCAGCAGATACGCAGTATTTT. Translating it yields CASSEVASGLAADTQYF.

This clonotype has a single count. V usage is TRBV7-6 and J usage is TRBJ2-5; TRBD1 matches at 8 bases. This CDR3 contains 15 residues. The trim removed 6 bases at V and 11 bases at J, leaving 17 bases unmatched. Germline V gives CDR1 SGHVS, CDR2 FNYEAQ. The chain's CDR3 is CASSRTGTGALEQYF. CDR3 sequence (DNA): TGTGCCAGCAGTCGGACCGGGACAGGAGCTCTTGAGCAGTACTTC.

V is TRBV28 and J is TRBJ2-4; D remains ambiguous. Germline loops: CDR1 MDHEN, CDR2 SYDVKM. The V end was cut by 4 bases, the J end by 7 bases, with 17 bases between. This CDR3 has 15 amino acids. The CDR3 spells CASSSLSGWINIQYF. The CDR3 nucleotides read TGTGCCAGCAGTTCCCTGTCCGGTTGGATCAACATTCAGTACTTC. The whole variable domain, remainder taken from reference TRBV28 and TRBJ2-4, is DVKVTQSSRYLVKRTGEKVFLECVQDMDHENMFWYRQDPGLGLRLIYFSYDVKMKEKGDIPEGYSVSREKKERFSLILESASTNQTSMYLCASSSLSGWINIQYFGAGTRLSVL.

A single count supports this clonotype. The chain links TRBV7-3 to TRBJ1-1; the D gene is possibly TRBD1 (6 bases). The CDR3 has 15 residues. V lost 3 bases, J lost 1 base, and 12 bases lay in between. Germline V gene lookup returns CDR1 SGHTA and CDR2 FQGTGA. This chain's CDR3 is CASSFGGGTNTEAFF. For the CDR3, the DNA is TGTGCCAGCAGCTTTGGTGGGGGCACGAACACTGAAGCTTTCTTT.

This sequence joins TRBV29-1 and TRBJ2-1; D is unclear. V was trimmed by 6 bases and J by 9 bases, leaving 9 bases between them. Germline CDR1 SQVTM, CDR2 ANQGSEA. The CDR3 is 10 amino acids. The CDR3 sequence: CSVIQFEQFF. CDR3 DNA: TGCAGCGTAATACAATTTGAGCAGTTCTTC.

This clonotype was found a few times. The rearrangement links TRBV4-3 to TRBJ2-1; 8 bases are shared with TRBD2. V was pared by 1 base and J by 5 bases, with 7 bases of the junction left unmatched. Germline V gene sequence: CDR1 LGHNA, CDR2 YSLEER. The CDR3 totals 16 residues. The CDR3 is CASSQGEWGLDNEQFF. DNA of the CDR3: TGCGCCAGCAGCCAAGGGGAGTGGGGACTAGACAATGAGCAGTTCTTC.

A few counts support this clonotype. The chain uses TRBV11-2 and TRBJ2-3; a weak D match, TRBD2 (5 bases). V was clipped by 7 bases and J by 0 bases, with 11 bases between them. CDR3 length: 14 amino acids. CDR1 SGHAT and CDR2 FQNNGV come from the germline V gene. The CDR3 sequence is CASMLGSSTDTQYF. CDR3 DNA: TGTGCCAGCATGCTTGGGAGTAGCACAGATACGCAGTATTTT.

This clonotype has a count of ten or more. V usage is TRBV12-3 or TRBV12-4 and J usage is TRBJ2-7, with 8 bases matching TRBD1. This CDR3 is built from 13 residues. The junction had 5 bases not matched to a gene; V was cut back by 4 bases and J by 6 bases. CDR3 in amino acids: CASSSGQGAEQYF. The CDR3, as DNA: TGTGCCAGCAGTTCCGGACAGGGCGCCGAGCAGTACTTC.

The V gene is TRBV9, the J gene TRBJ1-2; D uncertain. This CDR3 has 13 residues. Trimming removed 1 base at V and 5 bases at J, with 9 bases between. Germline V gives CDR1 SGDLS, CDR2 YYNGEE. The CDR3: CASSVSRWYGYTF. The CDR3 nucleotides read TGTGCCAGCAGCGTAAGCAGGTGGTATGGCTACACCTTC.

This chain uses TRBV3-1 with TRBJ1-2; D unresolved. The V and J ends lost 2 bases and 1 base respectively, with 8 bases between them. This CDR3 contains 14 residues. Germline V gene sequence: CDR1 LGHDT, CDR2 YNNKEL (reference sequence). Here the CDR3 DNA reads TGTGCCAGCAGCCAATACAGTATTAACTATGGCTACACCTTC. Protein product: CASSQYSINYGYTF.

In this sample, this clonotype turned up a few times. The CDR3 loop reads CASSYAVKGTDTQYF. In DNA form, the CDR3 reads TGTGCCAGCAGTTACGCCGTGAAGGGTACAGATACGCAGTATTTT. The J gene is TRBJ2-3, the V gene TRBV6-6; D gene unclear. CDR3 length equals 15 residues. Trimming removed 2 bases at V and 3 bases at J, with 12 bases between. Germline values: CDR1 MNHNY, CDR2 SVGAGI (reference sequence).

The V gene is TRBV7-3, the J gene TRBJ2-1, with 11 bases aligning to TRBD1. Germline CDR1 and CDR2: SGHTA and FQGTGA. This CDR3 has 18 residues. V lost 3 bases to trimming and J lost 4 bases; unmatched junction nucleotides: 11. CDR3 protein: CASSLTKLGQGAYNEQFF. As DNA, the CDR3 is TGTGCCAGCAGCTTGACCAAACTCGGACAGGGGGCATACAATGAGCAGTTCTTC.

This chain connects TRBV14 to TRBJ1-2; D ambiguous. The CDR3 sequence is 12 residues long. Germline CDR1 SGHDN, CDR2 FVKESK. V was clipped by 0 bases and J by 10 bases, with 9 bases between them. CDR3 loop: CASSQDIRVYTF. CDR3 nucleotide sequence: TGTGCCAGCAGCCAAGATATAAGGGTCTACACCTTC.

The rearrangement links TRBV29-1 to TRBJ1-1; no definite D call. The CDR3 totals 9 residues. Germline values: CDR1 SQVTM, CDR2 ANQGSEA. V was shortened by 3 bases and J by 7 bases, with 3 bases between the two germline ends. CDR3 amino acids: CSVDHEAFF. In DNA form, the CDR3 reads TGCAGCGTTGACCATGAAGCTTTCTTT. Full variable domain (missing parts from reference TRBV29-1 and TRBJ1-1): SAVISQKPSRDICQRGTSLTIQCQVDSQVTMMFWYRQQPGQSLTLIATANQGSEATYESGFVIDKFPISRPNLTFSTLTVSNMSPEDSSIYLCSVDHEAFFGQGTRLTVV.

This chain joins TRBV24-1 and TRBJ2-1; D not certain. The CDR3 totals 13 residues. V was shortened by 1 base and J by 11 bases, with 11 bases between the two germline ends. Germline assignment: CDR1 KGHDR and CDR2 SFDVKD. As DNA, the CDR3 is TGTGCCACCAGTGATTTCGTTGGGTTCCAGCAGTTCTTC. It translates to CATSDFVGFQQFF.

The chain carries TRBV4-1 and TRBJ2-4; 7 bases match TRBD2. Germline lookup yields CDR1 MGHRA and CDR2 YSYEKL. Trimming removed 0 bases from V and 13 bases from J; junction bases left unmatched: 6. The CDR3 has 13 residues. This CDR3 is CASSQDFWREQYF. Here the CDR3 DNA reads TGCGCCAGCAGCCAAGATTTTTGGCGGGAGCAGTACTTC.

This chain links TRBV6-2 or TRBV6-3 with TRBJ1-6, with TRBD1 as a possible D gene (6 bases). V was cut by 9 bases and J by 10 bases, with 19 bases left in between. This CDR3 has 14 residues. The germline gives CDR1 MNHEY, CDR2 SVGEGT. The CDR3 here is CASSPDSPGSPLHF. The CDR3 coding sequence is TGTGCCAGTAGCCCGGACAGCCCCGGGTCACCCCTCCACTTT.

The rearrangement joins TRBV6-6 to TRBJ2-1, with 9 bases that match TRBD2. CDR1 and CDR2 (germline): MNHNY, SVGAGI (reference sequence). After removal of 6 bases from V and 3 bases from J, the junction contained 6 bases not matched to a gene. The CDR3 contains 15 residues. CDR3 sequence reads: CASRGAREGYNEQFF. Written as DNA, the CDR3 is TGTGCCAGCAGAGGTGCGCGGGAGGGCTACAATGAGCAGTTCTTC.

J is TRBJ2-3 and V is TRBV3-1; 12 bases are shared with TRBD2. Germline CDR1 and CDR2: LGHDT and YNNKEL (reference sequence). The trim removed 4 bases at V and 4 bases at J, leaving 6 bases unmatched. The CDR3 is made up of 16 amino acids. CDR3 in amino acids: CASSPRLAGAADTQYF. CDR3 coding DNA: TGTGCCAGCAGCCCACGACTAGCGGGAGCCGCAGATACGCAGTATTTT.

V usage is TRBV7-8 and J usage is TRBJ2-3; D is perhaps TRBD2 (7 bases). Trimming removed 4 bases at V and 6 bases at J, with 20 bases between. This CDR3 has 16 residues. Looked up from germline, CDR1 is SGHVS and CDR2 is FQNEAQ. The CDR3 DNA is TGTGCCAGCAGCTCACACCGGGGGGCAGGGGCGGATACGCAGTATTTT. Its translation is CASSSHRGAGADTQYF.

V gene TRBV27 combines with J gene TRBJ1-2, with D uncertain. V lost 5 bases to trimming and J lost 5 bases, with 15 bases between them. Germline V gene data show CDR1 as MNHEY and CDR2 as SMNVEV (reference sequence). This CDR3 has 14 amino acids. CDR3 nucleotide sequence: TGTGCCAGCAGTCCAGGACGGGTCCGGTATGGCTACACCTTC. This translates into CASSPGRVRYGYTF.

J is TRBJ2-5 and V is TRBV4-1, with 11 bases matching TRBD1. J was trimmed by 4 bases and V by 1 base; bases with no gene match: 8. Germline loops: CDR1 MGHRA, CDR2 YSYEKL. This CDR3 comprises 17 residues. The CDR3 reads CASSQASGTGGSETQYF. For the CDR3, the DNA is TGCGCCAGCAGCCAAGCGTCGGGGACAGGGGGTTCAGAGACCCAGTACTTC.